The sequence of this T cell receptor (beta chain) was determined in a study of CD8 T cells in ankylosing spondylitis. Study-wide findings and caveats: Characteristic, it appeared, of ankylosing spondylitis blood was a TCR beta motif of eight highly homologous variants. Disease-linked clones reportedly concentrated significantly in matched ankylosing spondylitis synovial fluid.

This clonotype was found many times. Its antigen is currently unknown. TCRdb re-analysed the 5' RACE reads in MiXCR, keeping a single row per CDR3 protein. The sample lists about 510,000 distinct CDR3 sequences, about 5% occurring once. This receptor was taken from a male donor with ankylosing spondylitis. Sample: blood, either unsorted or a sorted T cell fraction (not recorded which).

CDR3 coding DNA: TGCGCCAGCAGCCAAGGGAGGGTAGCGGGAGTTGGGGCCAATGAGCAGTTCTTC. Translated, it gives CASSQGRVAGVGANEQFF. The chain joins TRBV4-3 to TRBJ2-1; 9 bases are a match to TRBD2. From germline, CDR1 is LGHNA and CDR2 YSLEER. J lost 6 bases, V lost 1 base, and 13 bases had no gene match. The CDR3 spans 18 residues.